A selection of T cell receptor beta chains follows, all from one sample in a study of T-cell memory formation after mild COVID-19. TCRdb independently ran MiXCR on the 5' RACE reads; one entry per CDR3 protein. Here the sample spans 500,000 to 650,000 distinct CDR3 sequences, about a fifth being singletons. The sample was PBMCs or a T cell subset sorted from them (not recorded which). These receptors all stem from an adult woman who had mild COVID-19 (a few samples of this study predate the infection). Cell type and time point are not known. Both conserved end residues are part of each CDR3. The D gene is left open where the match is weak. Only part of the rows carry a size: once, few, many, or a class if the clone is expanded.

J gene,clone size,D gene,V gene,CDR3 protein,CDR3 DNA
TRBJ2-3,few,TRBD2,TRBV12-3/TRBV12-4,CASSRIGSSGGTDTQYF,TGTGCCAGCAGCCGAATCGGCTCTAGCGGGGGAACGGATACGCAGTATTTT
TRBJ1-2,NA,NA,TRBV3-1,CASSPEGHRNGYTF,TGTGCCAGCAGCCCCGAGGGGCACAGAAATGGCTACACCTTC
TRBJ2-3,few,NA,TRBV5-1,CASSWNHDTQYF,TGCGCCAGCAGCTGGAACCACGATACGCAGTATTTT
TRBJ1-2,few,NA,TRBV4-2,CASSHVGGDYGYTF,TGTGCCAGCAGCCACGTTGGGGGTGACTATGGCTACACCTTC
TRBJ2-1,NA,NA,TRBV4-3,CASSQERNNEQFF,TGCGCCAGCAGCCAAGAAAGGAACAATGAGCAGTTCTTC
TRBJ2-7,few,NA,TRBV14,CASSPGYYSYEQYF,TGTGCCAGCAGCCCGGGGTACTATTCCTACGAGCAGTACTTC
TRBJ2-3,few,NA,TRBV7-9,CASSFRPSTDTQYF,TGTGCCAGCAGCTTTCGTCCTAGCACAGATACGCAGTATTTT
TRBJ2-1,many,NA,TRBV21-1,CASIIAGIKNEQFF,TGTGCCAGCATCATAGCGGGAATTAAAAATGAGCAGTTCTTC
TRBJ2-1,NA,TRBD2,TRBV12-5,CASGLVISGGGSYNEQFF,TGTGCTAGTGGTTTGGTGATAAGTGGGGGGGGATCCTACAATGAGCAGTTCTTC
TRBJ1-6,NA,NA,TRBV7-9,CASSFPTSATAYNSPLHF,TGTGCCAGCAGCTTCCCAACCTCAGCGACAGCCTATAATTCACCCCTCCACTTT
TRBJ2-1,few,TRBD1,TRBV15,CATSREQGANNEQFF,TGTGCCACCAGCAGAGAGCAGGGGGCCAACAATGAGCAGTTCTTC
TRBJ1-2,NA,NA,TRBV3-1,CASSYWGRYYTF,TGTGCCAGCAGTTACTGGGGACGCTACTACACCTTC
TRBJ2-5,few,TRBD1,TRBV29-1,CSVEEFRDRETQYF,TGCAGCGTTGAAGAATTCCGGGACAGAGAGACCCAGTACTTC
TRBJ2-4,NA,TRBD1,TRBV13,CASSSRQGQNIQYF,TGTGCCAGCAGCTCCAGACAGGGGCAAAACATTCAGTACTTC
TRBJ1-2,NA,TRBD1,TRBV24-1,CATSDAGTGGYGYTF,TGTGCCACCAGTGATGCGGGGACAGGAGGCTATGGCTACACCTTC
TRBJ2-1,few,TRBD2,TRBV3-1,CASSQGLASNEQFF,TGTGCCAGCAGCCAAGGACTAGCGTCCAATGAGCAGTTCTTC
TRBJ2-6,few,NA,TRBV3-1,CASSSPNSGANVLTF,TGTGCCAGCAGCTCACCCAACTCTGGGGCCAACGTCCTGACTTTC
TRBJ2-7,once,TRBD1,TRBV5-1,CASSLPGTGKGYEQYF,TGCGCCAGCAGCTTGCCAGGGACAGGGAAGGGCTACGAGCAGTACTTC